This T cell receptor beta chain stems from a study of shared clonotypes between healthy human individuals. Study-wide context: There were three CD4 naive, three CD4 memory, two CD8 naive and one CD8 memory plates per donor.

Comment on this clone: Antigen unknown.

Sorted-subset replicate PCRs used 150 to 200 ng of genomic DNA. This amount corresponded to about 30,000 T cell genomes. Assay used: immunoSEQ multiplex PCR; TCRdb lists only in-frame clones, some missing. In the table there are 640,000 or so clones, 55% to 75% of which are singletons. The ends were cut back, 1 base at V and 0 bases at J, with 2 bases in the middle. This CDR3 is 14 amino acids long. The germline gives CDR1 SGHDT, CDR2 YYEEEE. Regarding the study as a whole: Investigators collected only blood, and repertoires in tissues likely differ. Relative to memory subsets, naive subsets generally showed larger estimated richness.

Sequenced input: memory CD4+ T cells sorted from blood. Sample subset: CD45RA-negative fraction. This clonotype was sampled from a woman younger than 45 in good health. The chain couples TRBV5-6 to TRBJ2-6, with unresolved D. DNA for the CDR3: TGTGCCAGCAGCTTGAGCTCTGGGGCCAACGTCCTGACTTTC. Amino acids: CASSLSSGANVLTF.